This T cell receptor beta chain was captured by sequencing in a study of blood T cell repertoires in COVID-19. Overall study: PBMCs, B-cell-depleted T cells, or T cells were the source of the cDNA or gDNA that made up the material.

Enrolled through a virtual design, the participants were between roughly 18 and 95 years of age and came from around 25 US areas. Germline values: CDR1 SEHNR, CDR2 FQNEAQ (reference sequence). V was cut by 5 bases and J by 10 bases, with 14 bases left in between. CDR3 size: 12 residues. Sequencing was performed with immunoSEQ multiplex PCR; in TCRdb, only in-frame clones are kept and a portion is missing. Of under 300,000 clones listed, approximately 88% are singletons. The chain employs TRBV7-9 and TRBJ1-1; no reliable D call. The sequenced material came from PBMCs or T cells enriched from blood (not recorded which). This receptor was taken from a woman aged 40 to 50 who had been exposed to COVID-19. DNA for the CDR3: TGTGCCAGCAGCCCTGTCGGGGTTGGAGCTTTCTTT. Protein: CASSPVGVGAFF.